What follows are 30 T cell receptor beta chains derived from one specimen sequenced in a study of siplizumab effects on memory and regulatory T cells. TCRdb's table, derived via immunoSEQ multiplex PCR, lists solely in-frame clones and lacks some. The repertoire holds roughly 100,000 clones, with 92% as singletons. The source material was CD4+ T cells sorted from blood. These TCRs come from a human donor in good health.

This rearrangement joins TRBV29-1 to TRBJ2-7; TRBD1 matches at 8 bases. The CDR3 sequence is 14 residues long. In germline, CDR1 is SQVTM, CDR2 ANQGSEA. Trimming removed 7 bases from V and 0 bases from J; junction bases left unmatched: 8. This CDR3 is CSALTGGSSYEQYF. CDR3 nucleotides: TGCAGCGCTCTTACAGGGGGGAGCTCCTACGAGCAGTACTTC.

This chain connects TRBV6-5 to TRBJ1-2; D gene uncertain. This CDR3 has 12 amino acids. The germline V and J ends were trimmed by 8 bases and 5 bases, with 12 bases remaining between them. CDR1 and CDR2 from the germline V gene are MNHEY and SVGAGI. CDR3 sequence (DNA): TGTGCCAGCCACACAGACATATATGGCTACACCTTC. This translates into CASHTDIYGYTF.

V and J are TRBV7-6 and TRBJ2-3, with D uncertain. The CDR3 length is 19 residues. V lost 3 bases and J 2 bases, leaving 24 bases between the germline ends. Germline loops: CDR1 SGHVS, CDR2 FNYEAQ. CDR3 protein: CASSFPLTGRRLYTDTQYF. The CDR3 DNA follows: TGTGCCAGCAGCTTCCCACTCACCGGACGGCGACTTTACACAGATACGCAGTATTTT.

CDR3 in DNA: TGCGCCAGCAGCTTGGTGGTGTCCCCCTACGAGCAGTACTTC. Its protein product is CASSLVVSPYEQYF. The rearrangement links TRBV5-1 to TRBJ2-5; D unclear. The last part of the DNA fits TRBJ2-7 better; the J call may be wrong. CDR3 length equals 14 residues. CDR1 is SGHRS and CDR2 is YFSETQ in the germline V gene.

V is TRBV4-1 and J is TRBJ2-3; 11 positions match TRBD2. The ends lost 0 bases at V and 5 bases at J; junction bases unmatched: 1. The CDR3 sequence is 15 residues long. Germline V CDR1 and CDR2: MGHRA, YSYEKL. CDR3 in amino acids: CASSQDLAGGDTQYF. The CDR3 DNA reads as TGCGCCAGCAGCCAAGATCTAGCGGGAGGAGATACGCAGTATTTT.

The chain is built from TRBV5-1 and TRBJ1-1, with D possibly matching TRBD1 (5 bases). Trimming stripped 5 bases from V and 10 bases from J, with 15 bases between. Germline V gene lookup returns CDR1 SGHRS and CDR2 YFSETQ. The CDR3 has 12 residues. CDR3 DNA: TGCGCCAGCAGGAACAGGTCCCCGGGAGCTTTCTTT. Its protein product is CASRNRSPGAFF.

The chain links TRBV28 to TRBJ2-1; the D gene is possibly TRBD2 (7 bases). The CDR3 is made up of 18 amino acids. Germline values: CDR1 MDHEN, CDR2 SYDVKM. Trimming stripped 4 bases from V and 9 bases from J, with 28 bases between. The DNA for the CDR3 is TGTGCCAGCAGTTCCCACGGGGGCGGGGGAAGGTTCGTGCGTGAGCAGTTCTTC. This sequence encodes CASSSHGGGGRFVREQFF.

The chain carries TRBV10-3 and TRBJ2-7; D remains ambiguous. V was cut by 4 bases and J by 2 bases, with 12 bases left in between. This CDR3 has 14 amino acids. The germline CDR1 and CDR2 sequences are ENHRY and SYGVKD. CDR3 amino acids: CAISVRAGTYEQYF. CDR3 sequence (DNA): TGTGCCATCAGTGTACGGGCAGGTACCTACGAGCAGTACTTC.

This clone was seen only once. The gene calls are TRBV14 and TRBJ1-1; maybe TRBD1 (6 bases). Per the germline V gene, CDR1 is SGHDN and CDR2 is FVKESK. This CDR3 spans 14 amino acids. V lost 1 base and J 4 bases, leaving 10 bases between the germline ends. CDR3 bases: TGTGCCAGCAGCCAAGTTTTAGGGGGCACTGAAGCTTTCTTT. Amino acid sequence: CASSQVLGGTEAFF. Variable domain in full (rest from reference TRBV14 and TRBJ1-1): EAGVTQFPSHSVIEKGQTVTLRCDPISGHDNLYWYRRVMGKEIKFLLHFVKESKQDESGMPNNRFLAERTGGTYSTLKVQPAELEDSGVYFCASSQVLGGTEAFFGQGTRLTVV.

This clone was observed a single time. The chain links TRBV15 to TRBJ2-4; D might be TRBD1 (6 bases). Trimming took off 4 bases at V and 5 bases at J, with 21 bases between the two ends. Germline V gene lookup returns CDR1 LNHNV and CDR2 YYDKDF (reference sequence). The CDR3 spans 17 residues. This chain's CDR3 is CATSNYPTGLDQNIQYF. DNA for the CDR3: TGTGCCACCAGCAACTACCCGACAGGTCTGGACCAAAACATTCAGTACTTC.

V usage is TRBV5-1 and J usage is TRBJ2-4; 9 bases align to TRBD1. Germline V lookup: CDR1 SGHRS, CDR2 YFSETQ. J gave up 3 bases and V 7 bases, and 20 bases lay outside the gene matches. The CDR3 totals 19 residues. CDR3 in amino acids: CASASFNWTGVMDKNIQYF. The CDR3 nucleotides read TGCGCCAGCGCATCCTTCAATTGGACAGGGGTAATGGACAAAAACATTCAGTACTTC.

V usage is TRBV7-2 and J usage is TRBJ1-1, with 9 bases aligning to TRBD1. The CDR3 loop spans 15 amino acids. V dropped 5 bases and J dropped 5; count of bases not matched to a gene: 9. Per germline, CDR1 SGHTA and CDR2 FQGNSA. DNA for the CDR3: TGTGCCAGCAGCAGACAACAGGGGGCTCGAACTGAAGCTTTCTTT. Residues: CASSRQQGARTEAFF. The variable domain in full, with the rest retrieved from reference TRBV7-2 and TRBJ1-1, is GAGVSQSPSNKVTEKGKDVELRCDPISGHTALYWYRQSLGQGLEFLIYFQGNSAPDKSGLPSDRFSAERTGGSVSTLTIQRTQQEDSAVYLCASSRQQGARTEAFFGQGTRLTVV.

The chain recombines TRBV15 with TRBJ2-1, with D hard to call. The CDR3 contains 13 residues. V lost 7 bases to trimming and J lost 4 bases, with 11 bases between them. CDR1 and CDR2 from the germline V gene are LNHNV and YYDKDF (reference sequence). Here the CDR3 reads CATKQLRYNEQFF. The CDR3 DNA sequence: TGTGCCACCAAACAGTTAAGATACAATGAGCAGTTCTTC. The whole variable domain, filled in from reference TRBV15 and TRBJ2-1, reads DAMVIQNPRYQVTQFGKPVTLSCSQTLNHNVMYWYQQKSSQAPKLLFHYYDKDFNNEADTPDNFQSRRPNTSFCFLDIRSPGLGDTAMYLCATKQLRYNEQFFGPGTRLTVL.

The genes are TRBV27 and TRBJ1-2; 10 bases agree with TRBD1. The ends lost 7 bases at V and 5 bases at J; junction bases unmatched: 7. There are 14 residues in the CDR3. Germline CDR1 MNHEY, CDR2 SMNVEV (reference sequence). As DNA, the CDR3 is TGTGCCAGCAAGACAGGGGGCGCTGGATATGGCTACACCTTC. Protein sequence: CASKTGGAGYGYTF.

The chain has TRBV7-7 and TRBJ2-2; D remains ambiguous. This CDR3 contains 15 residues. V lost 1 base to trimming and J lost 1 base, with 7 bases between them. Germline V gene sequence: CDR1 SSHAT, CDR2 FNYEAQ (reference sequence). DNA for the CDR3: TGTGCCAGCAGCTTAGTCGATTTGAACACCGGGGAGCTGTTTTTT. This gives the protein CASSLVDLNTGELFF.

Only one count was recorded for this clone. The chain carries TRBV29-1 and TRBJ2-2; no definite D call. The CDR3 sequence is 12 residues long. CDR1 is SQVTM and CDR2 is ANQGSEA in the germline V gene. Trimming removed 7 bases at V and 5 bases at J, with 11 bases between. The CDR3 region has the DNA TGCAGCGCCGACTCCAGGACCGGGGAGCTGTTTTTT. Amino acid sequence: CSADSRTGELFF.

A few counts support this clone. This chain links TRBV18 with TRBJ1-2, with D possibly matching TRBD1 (6 bases). Germline V lookup: CDR1 KGHSH, CDR2 LQKENI. This CDR3 region has 15 residues. Trimming pared 3 bases from V and 4 bases from J, leaving 15 bases between. The CDR3, as DNA: TGTGCCAGCTCACCTACCCCCACAGGGAGCTATGGCTACACCTTC. This encodes CASSPTPTGSYGYTF.

This rearrangement joins TRBV27 to TRBJ2-7, with TRBD2 identical over 7 bases. After removal of 11 bases from V and 0 bases from J, the junction contained 7 bases not matched to a gene. CDR1 is MNHEY, CDR2 SMNVEV, per germline (reference sequence). The CDR3 loop spans 13 amino acids. CDR3 bases: TGTGCCGGAGCGAGGACTAGCTCCTACGAGCAGTACTTC. Translating gives CAGARTSSYEQYF.

This sequence joins TRBV10-1 and TRBJ2-4, with a possible D match to TRBD2 (6 bases). The germline CDR1 and CDR2 sequences are WNHNN and SYGVQD (reference sequence). V lost 2 bases and J lost 6, with 8 bases in between. This CDR3 region has 13 residues. CDR3 DNA sequence: TGCGCCAGCAGTGAGGTCGGGGGAAACATTCAGTACTTC. Translated: CASSEVGGNIQYF.

The rearrangement links TRBV28 to TRBJ1-5; D unclear. This CDR3 region has 16 residues. Germline assignment: CDR1 MDHEN and CDR2 SYDVKM. Trimming cost V 3 bases and J 0 bases, with 12 bases left between them. CDR3 in DNA: TGTGCCAGCAGTTTTAGGTCTGGGGATAGCAATCAGCCCCAGCATTTT. Encoded protein: CASSFRSGDSNQPQHF. Full variable domain (remainder filled in from reference TRBV28 and TRBJ1-5): DVKVTQSSRYLVKRTGEKVFLECVQDMDHENMFWYRQDPGLGLRLIYFSYDVKMKEKGDIPEGYSVSREKKERFSLILESASTNQTSMYLCASSFRSGDSNQPQHFGDGTRLSIL.

The V and J genes are TRBV11-2 and TRBJ1-2; D is possibly TRBD1 (6 bases). There are 15 residues in the CDR3. V was clipped by 6 bases and J by 3 bases, with 17 bases between them. Germline CDR1 and CDR2: SGHAT and FQNNGV. CDR3 in DNA: TGTGCCAGCAGGGCCATCAGGGGAGTGGACTATGGCTACACCTTC. Translating gives CASRAIRGVDYGYTF. Combining the CDR3 with reference TRBV11-2 and TRBJ1-2 gives the whole variable domain EAGVAQSPRYKIIEKRQSVAFWCNPISGHATLYWYQQILGQGPKLLIQFQNNGVVDDSQLPKDRFSAERLKGVDSTLKIQPAKLEDSAVYLCASRAIRGVDYGYTFGSGTRLTVV.

The V and J genes are TRBV19 and TRBJ1-5; unclear D gene. The CDR3 covers 16 residues. Germline loops: CDR1 LNHDA, CDR2 SQIVND (reference sequence). The V gene lost 1 base and the J gene lost 0 bases, with 10 bases spanning the gap. CDR3 nucleotides: TGTGCCAGTAGTATAGTTGGGGATCCTAGCAATCAGCCCCAGCATTTT. Encoded protein: CASSIVGDPSNQPQHF.

The chain has TRBV11-2 and TRBJ1-3, with D possibly matching TRBD1 (5 bases). CDR1 SGHAT and CDR2 FQNNGV come from the germline V gene. The CDR3 has 15 residues. With 3 bases removed from V and 5 bases from J, the gap between germline ends came to 14 bases. The chain's CDR3 is CASSFGDLLRNTIYF. Written as DNA, the CDR3 is TGTGCCAGCAGCTTTGGGGACTTACTTCGAAACACCATATATTTT.

The chain combines TRBV11-2 with TRBJ2-7; perhaps TRBD2 as D (5 bases). Germline V lookup: CDR1 SGHAT, CDR2 FQNNGV. V was shortened by 5 bases and J by 8 bases, with 13 bases between the two germline ends. The CDR3 runs to 12 residues. This CDR3 reads CASSPRDEKQYF. In DNA, the CDR3 is TGTGCCAGCAGCCCCCGGGATGAAAAGCAGTACTTC.

A single count supports this clone. This sequence joins TRBV19 and TRBJ1-4, with TRBD1 identical over 11 bases. The CDR3 runs 15 residues. After removal of 5 bases from V and 8 bases from J, the junction contained 7 bases not matched to a gene. CDR1 LNHDA and CDR2 SQIVND come from the germline V gene (reference sequence). The CDR3 spells CASSVAWTGGEKLFF. CDR3 in DNA: TGTGCCAGTAGTGTCGCATGGACAGGGGGCGAAAAACTGTTTTTT.

The chain uses TRBV30 and TRBJ1-3; 10 nucleotides match TRBD1. The length of the CDR3 is 13 residues. The junction had 1 base not matched to a gene; V was cut back by 5 bases and J by 3 bases. CDR1 is GTSNPN, CDR2 SVGIG, per germline (reference sequence). CDR3: CAWRTGGGNTIYF. The CDR3 DNA reads TGTGCCTGGCGGACAGGGGGTGGAAACACCATATATTTT.

The V call is TRBV5-1, the J call TRBJ1-6, with TRBD1 matching 9 bases. Per germline, CDR1 SGHRS and CDR2 YFSETQ. Losses at the gene ends were 4 bases for V and 9 bases for J; bases not matched to a gene: 11. There are 16 residues in the CDR3. CDR3 amino acids: CASSPNRDRETSPLHF. The CDR3 coding sequence is TGCGCCAGCAGCCCAAACCGGGACAGGGAGACTTCACCCCTCCACTTT. Variable domain in full (rest from reference TRBV5-1 and TRBJ1-6): KAGVTQTPRYLIKTRGQQVTLSCSPISGHRSVSWYQQTPGQGLQFLFEYFSETQRNKGNFPGRFSGRQFSNSRSEMNVSTLELGDSALYLCASSPNRDRETSPLHFGNGTRLTVT.

This clone was observed a single time. V usage is TRBV6-1 and J usage is TRBJ1-3; D gene uncertain. The CDR3 covers 17 residues. Germline lookup yields CDR1 MNHNS and CDR2 SASEGT. Trimming shortened V by 0 bases and J by 2 bases, and 14 bases separated the two germline ends. In nucleotides, the CDR3 is TGTGCCAGCAGTGAAGCGTTTGGTGTCGAGACTGGAAACACCATATATTTT. This gives the protein CASSEAFGVETGNTIYF.

The rearrangement uses TRBV9 and TRBJ2-6; D call uncertain. The CDR3 is 17 residues long. Germline assignment: CDR1 SGDLS and CDR2 YYNGEE. V gave up 2 bases and J gave up 0 bases, with 12 bases separating them. CDR3 protein: CASSVHSLNSGANVLTF. As DNA, the CDR3 is TGTGCCAGCAGCGTCCACAGCCTGAACTCTGGGGCCAACGTCCTGACTTTC.

The V call is TRBV29-1, the J call TRBJ2-3; TRBD2 matches 7 bases. V gave up 4 bases and J gave up 1 base; unmatched junction bases: 17. Germline CDR1 SQVTM, CDR2 ANQGSEA. The CDR3 runs 18 residues. The CDR3, as DNA: TGCAGCGTTGGAGTCGACAATAGAGGGCTAGCGGGCACAGATACGCAGTATTTT. Encoded protein: CSVGVDNRGLAGTDTQYF.